The 2 T cell receptor beta chains presented below share a single source sample, sequenced in a study of vaccination effects on CD4 cells after COVID-19. For these receptors, no antigen is known. This table comes from immunoSEQ multiplex PCR, and its TCRdb copy is limited to in-frame clones, with some not included. The sample consists of tens of thousands of clones, 70% of them appearing once. Ahead of sequencing, the ViraFEST assay grew antigen-specific CD4+ T cells using viral peptide pools. Following 10 days of culture, CD4+ T cells were isolated. Prior SARS-CoV-2 infection was absent in the vaccine recipients, as shown by negative nucleocapsid antibodies. Specimen: CD4+ T cells from PBMCs cultured with HCoV-OC43 spike peptides, collected before COVID-19 vaccination. The subset was: HCoV-OC43 spike overlapping peptide pool stimulation. All receptors derive from a human donor who received a COVID-19 vaccine.

The V gene is TRBV6-6, the J gene TRBJ2-2; 7 positions agree with TRBD2. CDR3 size: 14 residues. Germline V gives CDR1 MNHNY, CDR2 SVGAGI (reference sequence). V lost 6 bases and J lost 5; bases outside the gene matches: 6. The CDR3 region is CASRGGVGTGELFF. The DNA for the CDR3 is TGTGCCAGCAGGGGAGGGGTAGGAACCGGGGAGCTGTTTTTT.

The genes are TRBV14 and TRBJ1-2; D remains ambiguous. Trimming left V 4 bases short and J 1 base short, with 10 bases between. The germline gives CDR1 SGHDN, CDR2 FVKESK. The length of the CDR3 is 14 residues. CDR3 sequence: CASSPRAVNYGYTF. CDR3 nucleotide sequence: TGTGCCAGCAGCCCCCGGGCCGTTAACTATGGCTACACCTTC.